These 23 T cell receptor beta chains came from one sample sequenced in a study of T cell repertoires in cytomegalovirus infection. TCRdb redid the calling of the reads with MiXCR, one entry per CDR3 protein. This table holds 140,000 to 150,000 distinct CDR3 sequences, 32% found once. No antigens are known for them. The material sequenced was CD8+ T cells from cultured PBMCs, taken from culture after CMV antigen stimulation. The receptors here all came from a human donor in good health (CMV status not recorded). Some clones in this sample may be carry-over from other donors' samples.

This clonotype was counted only a few times. V and J are TRBV6-6 and TRBJ1-1; possible D gene TRBD1, 6 bases. Germline CDR1 MNHNY, CDR2 SVGAGI (reference sequence). The CDR3 spans 11 residues. V lost 7 bases to trimming and J lost 8 bases, with 11 bases between them. The CDR3 DNA reads TGTGCCAGCACTCTGGACAGCGAAGCTTTCTTT. This encodes CASTLDSEAFF.

This clonotype has only a few counts. Since no conserved phenylalanine or tryptophan closes the CDR3, a read error is the likely cause. It is unclear where the CDR3 begins or ends on the DNA, so no DNA is shown, and the CDR3 is as TCRdb lists it. The chain joins TRBV7-2 to TRBJ1-2; the DNA was not compared with TRBD1, the D call given in the table. Germline CDR1 and CDR2: SGHTA and FQGNSA. Ends included, the CDR3 has 11 residues. CDR3: CASRSGQGAHL.

The genes are TRBV5-6 and TRBJ2-5, with D tentatively TRBD1 (5 bases). Trimming shortened V by 1 base and J by 4 bases, and 14 bases separated the two germline ends. The CDR3 consists of 15 residues. Germline values: CDR1 SGHDT, CDR2 YYEEEE. CDR3 nucleotide sequence: TGTGCCAGCAGCTTGTTACCCCAGGGTGTAGAGACCCAGTACTTC. It encodes CASSLLPQGVETQYF. Combining the CDR3 with reference TRBV5-6 and TRBJ2-5 gives the whole variable domain DAGVTQSPTHLIKTRGQQVTLRCSPKSGHDTVSWYQQALGQGPQFIFQYYEEEERQRGNFPDRFSGHQFPNYSSELNVNALLLGDSALYLCASSLLPQGVETQYFGPGTRLLVL.

Many counts were recorded for this clonotype. V and J are TRBV7-9 and TRBJ2-1; no firm D call. V was pared by 1 base and J by 4 bases, with 5 bases between. Germline assignment: CDR1 SEHNR and CDR2 FQNEAQ (reference sequence). The length of the CDR3 is 13 residues. In DNA, the CDR3 is TGTGCCAGCAGCTTAGTCGGGTACAATGAGCAGTTCTTC. Amino acids: CASSLVGYNEQFF. Filled out from reference TRBV7-9 and TRBJ2-1, the complete variable domain reads DTGVSQNPRHKITKRGQNVTFRCDPISEHNRLYWYRQTLGQGPEFLTYFQNEAQLEKSRLLSDRFSAERPKGSFSTLEIQRTEQGDSAMYLCASSLVGYNEQFFGPGTRLTVL.

This chain uses TRBV28 with TRBJ2-3; D unresolved. Germline V CDR1 and CDR2: MDHEN, SYDVKM. This CDR3 comprises 13 residues. The V end was cut by 7 bases, the J end by 6 bases, with 14 bases between. CDR3 bases: TGTGCCAGCAAAAATCCGAATTTGGATACGCAGTATTTT. It specifies CASKNPNLDTQYF.

This rearrangement joins TRBV12-3 or TRBV12-4 to TRBJ1-1; TRBD1 matches at 9 bases. The CDR3 spans 14 residues. J lost 3 bases, V lost 6 bases, and 5 bases had no gene match. The CDR3 protein is CASSSTGGDTEAFF. CDR3 sequence (DNA): TGTGCCAGCAGCTCGACAGGGGGGGACACTGAAGCTTTCTTT.

The chain is built from TRBV20-1 and TRBJ1-1; 12 nucleotides line up with TRBD1. J gave up 3 bases and V 0 bases, and 2 bases lay outside the gene matches. Germline V lookup: CDR1 DFQATT, CDR2 SNEGSKA (reference sequence). The CDR3 covers 15 residues. The CDR3 loop is CSARDGTGGYTEAFF. The DNA of the CDR3 is TGCAGTGCTAGAGATGGGACAGGGGGCTACACTGAAGCTTTCTTT.

This clonotype has ten or more counts. The chain uses TRBV7-9 and TRBJ2-7; a weak D match, TRBD2 (5 bases). The CDR3 spans 15 residues. The ends were cut back, 5 bases at V and 1 base at J, with 15 bases in the middle. In germline, CDR1 is SEHNR, CDR2 FQNEAQ (reference sequence). The CDR3 sequence is CASSTEGGGSYEQYF. The CDR3 region has the DNA TGTGCCAGCAGCACTGAAGGAGGCGGGTCCTACGAGCAGTACTTC.

The chain has TRBV11-2 and TRBJ2-7, with 8 bases fitting TRBD1. The V segment lost 5 bases and the J segment 6 bases; nucleotides outside the gene matches: 9. In germline, CDR1 is SGHAT, CDR2 FQNNGV. The CDR3 is made up of 14 amino acids. The CDR3 nucleotides are TGTGCCAGCAGCCTCAGGACAGGGTTTAGCGAGCAGTACTTC. Translating gives CASSLRTGFSEQYF.

This clonotype was seen repeatedly, ten times or more. The genes are TRBV20-1 and TRBJ2-3; D is undetermined. The length of the CDR3 is 14 residues. Per the germline V gene, CDR1 is DFQATT and CDR2 is SNEGSKA (reference sequence). Trimming left V 3 bases short and J 0 bases short, with 10 bases between. The DNA of the CDR3 is TGCAGTGCTAGTGGCTTCATAAGCACAGATACGCAGTATTTT. Its translation is CSASGFISTDTQYF.

This clonotype appeared many times. The chain links TRBV4-2 to TRBJ2-2; 8 positions match TRBD2. Germline CDR1 is LGHNA and CDR2 is YNFKEQ. The ends lost 3 bases at V and 7 bases at J; junction bases unmatched: 13. This CDR3 is 17 amino acids long. The CDR3 DNA is TGTGCCAGCAGCCAGGACATAGCGGGGATGGGTTTCGGGGAGCTGTTTTTT. Protein product: CASSQDIAGMGFGELFF.

This clonotype was picked up a small number of times. This chain uses TRBV7-9 with TRBJ2-5, with 9 bases aligning to TRBD1. This CDR3 has 15 amino acids. V trimming: 5 bases; J trimming: 5 bases; junction bases outside the gene matches: 9. Germline lookup yields CDR1 SEHNR and CDR2 FQNEAQ (reference sequence). CDR3 DNA sequence: TGTGCCAGCAGCACACCGGGACAGGGCTGGGAGACCCAGTACTTC. Its protein is CASSTPGQGWETQYF. Looking up the rest from reference TRBV7-9 and TRBJ2-5 gives the full variable domain: DTGVSQNPRHKITKRGQNVTFRCDPISEHNRLYWYRQTLGQGPEFLTYFQNEAQLEKSRLLSDRFSAERPKGSFSTLEIQRTEQGDSAMYLCASSTPGQGWETQYFGPGTRLLVL.

The J gene is TRBJ2-2, the V gene TRBV11-3; the D call may be TRBD1 or TRBD2 (5 bases each). Deletions cut 2 bases from V and 5 bases from J, with 15 bases between. CDR3 length: 16 residues. From germline, CDR1 is SGHNT and CDR2 YENEEA. The CDR3 sequence: CASSLRGADPTGELFF. CDR3 in DNA: TGTGCCAGCAGCTTAAGAGGGGCAGATCCTACCGGGGAGCTGTTTTTT.

The rearrangement joins TRBV5-4 to TRBJ2-2; 8 nucleotides match TRBD1. The CDR3 is made up of 15 amino acids. J lost 4 bases, V lost 6 bases, and 8 bases had no gene match. Germline V lookup: CDR1 SGHNT, CDR2 YYREEE (reference sequence). The CDR3 region has the DNA TGTGCCAGCACCGAGACAGGGGATGGCACCGGGGAGCTGTTTTTT. It specifies CASTETGDGTGELFF.

In this sample, this clonotype turned up many times. The CDR3 loop reads CASSLGSAGGLEQYF. CDR3 DNA sequence: TGTGCCAGCAGCTTAGGGTCGGCGGGGGGCCTAGAGCAGTACTTC. This chain joins TRBV7-6 and TRBJ2-7; 8 bases match TRBD2. V trimming: 1 base; J trimming: 7 bases; junction bases outside the gene matches: 9. Germline assignment: CDR1 SGHVS and CDR2 FNYEAQ. There are 15 residues in the CDR3.

This clonotype has at least ten counts. V gene TRBV7-2 combines with J gene TRBJ2-5; D not resolved. The CDR3 length is 12 residues. The V gene's germline CDR1 is SGHTA and CDR2 FQGNSA. Trimming removed 5 bases at V and 5 bases at J, with 9 bases between. This CDR3 reads CASSPRLETQYF. The CDR3 bases are TGTGCCAGCAGCCCCCGGCTTGAGACCCAGTACTTC.

Only a few counts were recorded for this clonotype. This chain joins TRBV7-2 and TRBJ1-1, with D possibly matching TRBD1 (6 bases). Germline values: CDR1 SGHTA, CDR2 FQGNSA. V gave up 4 bases and J gave up 5 bases, with 14 bases separating them. This CDR3 has 14 amino acids. The CDR3 DNA reads as TGTGCCAGCAGCTCCCTAGGGGGGAGGACTGAAGCTTTCTTT. Encoded protein: CASSSLGGRTEAFF.

This clonotype was seen at least ten times. The rearrangement joins TRBV20-1 to TRBJ2-7; the match to TRBD2 covers 9 bases. Germline lookup yields CDR1 DFQATT and CDR2 SNEGSKA (reference sequence). J gave up 2 bases and V 3 bases, and 5 bases lay outside the gene matches. The CDR3 consists of 14 residues. DNA for the CDR3: TGCAGTGCTAGTGAGCGGGGGGTTGCCTACGAGCAGTACTTC. Translating it yields CSASERGVAYEQYF.

This clonotype occurred many times. The gene calls are TRBV5-1 and TRBJ1-5; unclear D gene. V was clipped by 0 bases and J by 6 bases, with 10 bases between them. This CDR3 has 14 amino acids. Germline CDR1 reads SGHRS; CDR2 reads YFSETQ. The CDR3 here is CASSLDGRSQPQHF. CDR3 nucleotide sequence: TGCGCCAGCAGCTTGGACGGACGGAGTCAGCCCCAGCATTTT.

V usage is TRBV2 and J usage is TRBJ2-5, with a weak D call TRBD2 (7 bases). Germline lookup yields CDR1 SNHLY and CDR2 FYNNEI. Trimming removed 5 bases from V and 2 bases from J, with 15 bases in between. The CDR3 runs 15 residues. In nucleotides, the CDR3 is TGTGCCAGCAGTCCCAGCCGGGGGGCTCAAGAGACCCAGTACTTC. Residues: CASSPSRGAQETQYF. Using reference TRBV2 and TRBJ2-5 for the parts outside the CDR3, the full variable domain is EPEVTQTPSHQVTQMGQEVILRCVPISNHLYFYWYRQILGQKVEFLVSFYNNEISEKSEIFDDQFSVERPDGSNFTLKIRSTKLEDSAMYFCASSPSRGAQETQYFGPGTRLLVL.

This clonotype was counted a single time. The chain uses TRBV6-6 and TRBJ2-1; perhaps D is TRBD1 or TRBD2 (5 bases each). The CDR3 covers 14 residues. Germline CDR1 and CDR2: MNHNY and SVGAGI (reference sequence). V was cut by 2 bases and J by 6 bases, with 11 bases left in between. In DNA, the CDR3 is TGTGCCAGCAGTTACCAGGGAGTCAGCAATGAGCAGTTCTTC. Residues: CASSYQGVSNEQFF.

This sequence joins TRBV4-1 and TRBJ2-7; D not resolved. V lost 5 bases, J lost 7 bases, and 12 bases lay in between. CDR1 MGHRA and CDR2 YSYEKL come from the germline V gene. There are 12 residues in the CDR3. CDR3 in amino acids: CASSSPGFEQYF. CDR3 sequence (DNA): TGCGCCAGCAGCTCCCCCGGATTTGAGCAGTACTTC.

This clonotype appeared a few times. J is TRBJ2-1 and V is TRBV7-2, with TRBD2 matching over 10 bases. V gave up 2 bases and J gave up 4 bases; unmatched junction bases: 8. The CDR3 extends over 17 amino acids. Germline CDR1 is SGHTA and CDR2 is FQGNSA. In DNA, the CDR3 is TGTGCCAGCAGCTTACGAGCGGGGGGGCCGGGATACAATGAGCAGTTCTTC. It yields the protein CASSLRAGGPGYNEQFF.